The 24 T cell receptor beta chains given below trace back to one sample, sequenced in a study of blood T cell repertoires in COVID-19 (dated by TCRdb to 2018 to 2021). Receptor amplification or capture employed the immunoSEQ multiplex PCR assay. In TCRdb, the immuneACCESS table is reduced to in-frame sequences with V and J assigned. These tables do not hold every clone; where another copy was compared, an unresolved V gene accounts for under half, and the others remain unexplained. The sample table lists more than 45,000 clones, 75% to 95% of them with a count of one. Less than 6.5% of the sample comes from the top ten. Sequencing was done on a sample of peripheral blood. These receptors were taken from a man between 65 and 79 years old with acute or convalescent COVID-19.

The genes are TRBV5-1 and TRBJ1-2; D is possibly TRBD1 (5 bases). Germline V CDR1 and CDR2: SGHRS, YFSETQ. V shed 0 bases and J shed 8 bases, with 8 bases lying between them. CDR3 length equals 12 residues. The CDR3 protein is CASSLEGRGYTF. The DNA for the CDR3 is TGCGCCAGCAGCTTGGAGGGGCGAGGCTACACCTTC.

This clone was seen a few times. The J gene is TRBJ1-5, the V gene TRBV7-2; D is perhaps TRBD1 (5 bases). Germline-derived CDR1 and CDR2 are SGHTA and FQGNSA. The CDR3 consists of 18 residues. Between the trimmed V and J ends, which lost 1 base and 0 bases, there was a span of 16 bases. CDR3 in amino acids: CASSLVRLQGYSNQPQHF. For the CDR3, the DNA is TGTGCCAGCAGCTTAGTTCGCTTGCAGGGATATAGCAATCAGCCCCAGCATTTT.

The chain recombines TRBV19 with TRBJ1-5; 8 nucleotides agree with TRBD1. Germline lookup yields CDR1 LNHDA and CDR2 SQIVND (reference sequence). This CDR3 has 15 residues. After removal of 2 bases from V and 6 bases from J, the junction contained 6 bases not matched to a gene. The CDR3 region has the DNA TGTGCCAGTAGTATATCATCAGGGGGCGGTCAGCCCCAGCATTTT. Its protein is CASSISSGGGQPQHF. The full variable domain, in which reference TRBV19 and TRBJ1-5 provide the parts outside the CDR3, is DGGITQSPKYLFRKEGQNVTLSCEQNLNHDAMYWYRQDPGQGLRLIYYSQIVNDFQKGDIAEGYSVSREKKESFPLTVTSAQKNPTAFYLCASSISSGGGQPQHFGDGTRLSIL.

The CDR3 DNA follows: TGTGCCACCAGCAAGAGAACCGGGACAGGGGGTGATGAAGCTTTCTTT. It translates to CATSKRTGTGGDEAFF. This rearrangement joins TRBV15 to TRBJ1-1; 11 positions agree with TRBD1. The J segment lost 7 bases and the V segment lost 4 bases, leaving 11 bases of the junction unmatched. CDR3 size: 16 residues. Germline values: CDR1 LNHNV, CDR2 YYDKDF (reference sequence).

The DNA of the CDR3 is TGTGCCAGCAGCCCATATGCCGGGACAGGGATTGGGGCTTTCTTT. Its protein is CASSPYAGTGIGAFF. The chain carries TRBV6-2 or TRBV6-3 and TRBJ1-1, with 9 bases matching TRBD1. The CDR3 runs to 15 residues. V was clipped by 6 bases and J by 11 bases; unmatched bases: 16. CDR1 is MNHEY, CDR2 SVGEGT, per germline.

CDR3 sequence reads: CASSLDRAGGRNTQYF. In DNA, the CDR3 is TGTGCCAGCAGCTTAGATCGAGCGGGGGGGCGGAATACGCAGTATTTT. The rearrangement links TRBV7-2 to TRBJ2-3; the match to TRBD2 covers 10 bases. V was pared by 1 base and J by 7 bases, with 8 bases of the junction left unmatched. In germline, CDR1 is SGHTA, CDR2 FQGNSA. The CDR3 is 16 residues long.

V and J are TRBV19 and TRBJ1-6, with a possible D match to TRBD1 (6 bases). There are 15 residues in the CDR3. V gave up 1 base and J gave up 17 bases, with 21 bases separating them. Germline CDR1 reads LNHDA; CDR2 reads SQIVND (reference sequence). In DNA, the CDR3 is TGTGCCAGTAGTATAGGGTCCAGGGGACCAAACCCTTTCCACTTT. It translates to CASSIGSRGPNPFHF.

The DNA of the CDR3 is TGTGCCAGCAGTTTGGGTCCATCGACAGGGCCGCGGAATTTTCTGCCCCAGCATTTT. Translating gives CASSLGPSTGPRNFLPQHF. The chain recombines TRBV28 with TRBJ1-5, with 7 positions matching TRBD1. Germline V CDR1 and CDR2: MDHEN, SYDVKM. V trimming: 3 bases; J trimming: 9 bases; junction bases outside the gene matches: 23. The CDR3 length is 19 residues.

This chain connects TRBV5-6 to TRBJ2-7; no clear D. V lost 0 bases, J lost 3 bases, and 4 bases lay in between. The germline gives CDR1 SGHDT, CDR2 YYEEEE. The CDR3 is 12 residues long. CDR3 DNA: TGTGCCAGCAGCTTGGGGCTCTACGAGCAGTACTTC. Translation gives CASSLGLYEQYF.

The CDR3 nucleotides read TGTGCCAGCAGCCCTCGCTCCTACGAGCAGTACTTC. Its protein is CASSPRSYEQYF. The gene calls are TRBV7-2 and TRBJ2-7; D remains unclear. The CDR3 has 12 residues. V was cut by 5 bases and J by 0 bases, with 5 bases left in between. CDR1 and CDR2 (germline): SGHTA, FQGNSA.

This clone appeared once. The genes are TRBV18 and TRBJ1-3; 7 bases map to TRBD1. From germline, CDR1 is KGHSH and CDR2 LQKENI. CDR3 length: 16 residues. The J segment lost 2 bases and the V segment lost 3 bases, leaving 7 bases of the junction unmatched. The CDR3 is CASSPDRVLTGNTIYF. DNA of the CDR3: TGTGCCAGCTCACCCGACAGGGTACTAACTGGAAACACCATATATTTT.

The chain is built from TRBV5-1 and TRBJ2-1, with D unclear. CDR1 SGHRS and CDR2 YFSETQ come from the germline V gene. Trimming cost V 2 bases and J 5 bases, with 8 bases left between them. This CDR3 spans 13 amino acids. The CDR3 sequence is CASSLALNNEQFF. For the CDR3, the DNA is TGCGCCAGCAGCTTAGCACTGAACAATGAGCAGTTCTTC.

The V gene is TRBV7-6, the J gene TRBJ2-3, with D perhaps matching TRBD2 (7 bases). V was shortened by 1 base and J by 4 bases, with 12 bases between the two germline ends. Germline V gene data show CDR1 as SGHVS and CDR2 as FNYEAQ. CDR3 length: 15 amino acids. The CDR3 DNA is TGTGCCAGCAGCTTAGTAGGGGGGGCCGCAGATACGCAGTATTTT. Residues: CASSLVGGAADTQYF. Complete variable domain (other parts from reference TRBV7-6 and TRBJ2-3): GAGVSQSPRYKVTKRGQDVALRCDPISGHVSLYWYRQALGQGPEFLTYFNYEAQQDKSGLPNDRFSAERPEGSISTLTIQRTEQRDSAMYRCASSLVGGAADTQYFGPGTRLTVL.

The J gene is TRBJ2-5, the V gene TRBV4-3; D gene ambiguous. Trimming left V 0 bases short and J 4 bases short, with 12 bases between. The CDR3 sequence is 15 residues long. CDR1 LGHNA and CDR2 YSLEER come from the germline V gene. The DNA of the CDR3 is TGCGCCAGCAGCCAAGATTTCCGGCTAGGAGAGACCCAGTACTTC. Translating it yields CASSQDFRLGETQYF.

This chain links TRBV28 with TRBJ1-1; possibly TRBD1 for D (5 bases). With 6 bases removed from V and 1 base from J, the gap between germline ends came to 15 bases. Germline assignment: CDR1 MDHEN and CDR2 SYDVKM. The CDR3 extends over 15 amino acids. CDR3 DNA sequence: TGTGCCAGCAGCAGAGGGGAGGCTTGGAACACTGAAGCTTTCTTT. Its protein is CASSRGEAWNTEAFF.

The CDR3 coding sequence is TGTGCCAGCAGTCCGAGTGGCAGGGTCACTGAAGCTTTCTTT. This encodes CASSPSGRVTEAFF. The chain joins TRBV6-6 to TRBJ1-1; D may be TRBD1 (5 bases). V shed 5 bases and J shed 4 bases, with 14 bases lying between them. CDR3 length: 14 residues. Germline assignment: CDR1 MNHNY and CDR2 SVGAGI (reference sequence).

This chain connects TRBV4-3 to TRBJ2-5; TRBD2 aligns across 8 bases. V trimming: 3 bases; J trimming: 2 bases; junction bases outside the gene matches: 5. CDR1 and CDR2 (germline): LGHNA, YSLEER. There are 15 residues in the CDR3. CDR3 in amino acids: CASSHSSGVQETQYF. CDR3 DNA sequence: TGCGCCAGCAGCCATAGTAGCGGGGTTCAAGAGACCCAGTACTTC.

The chain is built from TRBV18 and TRBJ2-2; the D is unclear. Germline CDR1 and CDR2: KGHSH and LQKENI. V gave up 2 bases and J gave up 5 bases, with 12 bases separating them. This CDR3 has 15 residues. The CDR3 bases are TGTGCCAGCTCACCAATGGCTGATTCTACCGGGGAGCTGTTTTTT. Translated: CASSPMADSTGELFF.

The rearrangement joins TRBV6-5 to TRBJ2-3, with D possibly TRBD2 on 5 matching bases. The CDR3 extends over 14 amino acids. Germline V gene data show CDR1 as MNHEY and CDR2 as SVGAGI. The V end lost 6 bases, the J end lost 4 bases, and 14 bases lay between the germline ends. Here the CDR3 DNA reads TGTGCCAGCAGCCTTTCTCGGGGATCAGATACGCAGTATTTT. This encodes CASSLSRGSDTQYF.

The J gene is TRBJ2-7, the V gene TRBV2; 7 bases match TRBD1. Germline V gene lookup returns CDR1 SNHLY and CDR2 FYNNEI. Trimming at V came to 6 bases and at J to 2 bases, leaving 7 bases not matched to a gene. This CDR3 region has 14 residues. The CDR3 reads CASRLTGTAYEQYF. The CDR3 DNA follows: TGTGCCAGCAGACTTACAGGGACAGCCTACGAGCAGTACTTC.

This clone was counted a single time. The V gene is TRBV7-3, the J gene TRBJ2-5, with D perhaps TRBD1 (6 bases). Germline V gene sequence: CDR1 SGHTA, CDR2 FQGTGA. Trimming removed 5 bases at V and 3 bases at J, with 10 bases between. The CDR3 sequence is 13 residues long. CDR3 in amino acids: CASSPTGKETQYF. In DNA form, the CDR3 reads TGTGCCAGCAGCCCGACAGGAAAAGAGACCCAGTACTTC.

This clone was seen more than once but under ten times. The chain uses TRBV24-1 and TRBJ1-2; the match to TRBD1 covers 7 bases. Germline loops: CDR1 KGHDR, CDR2 SFDVKD. Trimming removed 4 bases from V and 6 bases from J; junction bases left unmatched: 7. CDR3 length equals 14 residues. CDR3 DNA: TGTGCCACCAGTGACTGGACAGGTCGGGATGGCTACACCTTC. Amino acids: CATSDWTGRDGYTF.

The chain employs TRBV7-9 and TRBJ2-6; 7 positions match TRBD1. The trim removed 6 bases at V and 3 bases at J, leaving 5 bases unmatched. Germline CDR1 and CDR2: SEHNR and FQNEAQ (reference sequence). CDR3 size: 15 residues. The CDR3 nucleotides read TGTGCCAGCAGAACACAGGGGATTGGGGCCAACGTCCTGACTTTC. Amino acid sequence: CASRTQGIGANVLTF.

The chain uses TRBV27 and TRBJ2-7; TRBD2 agrees at 7 bases. CDR1 and CDR2 from the germline V gene are MNHEY and SMNVEV (reference sequence). The CDR3 totals 14 residues. The V segment lost 3 bases and the J segment 1 base; nucleotides outside the gene matches: 3. This CDR3 is CASSFQRGSYEQYF. DNA of the CDR3: TGTGCCAGCAGTTTCCAGCGGGGATCCTACGAGCAGTACTTC.